A single sample gave rise to the 14 T cell receptor beta chains below, sequenced in a study of cytomegalovirus exposure and HLA in healthy donors. This PCR relied on a set of 60 Vbeta primers and 13 Jbeta primers. The assay was immunoSEQ multiplex PCR, and TCRdb's table has in-frame clones only and misses some. The table for this sample gives approximately 51,000 clones. Specimen: PBMCs. Receptor source: a man between 35 and 55 years old in good health and CMV-seropositive.

The chain has TRBV19 and TRBJ1-1; D possibly corresponds to TRBD1 (5 bases). Per the germline V gene, CDR1 is LNHDA and CDR2 is SQIVND (reference sequence). Trimming took off 5 bases at V and 1 base at J, with 17 bases between the two ends. This CDR3 contains 16 residues. In DNA, the CDR3 is TGTGCCAGTAGTCAAACTCGCAGGGTGCAGAACACTGAAGCTTTCTTT. Translated: CASSQTRRVQNTEAFF.

The chain joins TRBV6-5 to TRBJ1-2, with a tentative D call TRBD1 (6 bases). Trimming took 0 bases from V and 8 from J, leaving 16 bases between them. Germline CDR1 MNHEY, CDR2 SVGAGI. CDR3 length equals 15 residues. The CDR3 region has the DNA TGTGCCAGCAGTTACTCGATGCAGGGGAAATGGGGCTACACCTTC. This codes for CASSYSMQGKWGYTF.

J is TRBJ2-7 and V is TRBV27; 9 bases line up with TRBD2. J lost 6 bases, V lost 2 bases, and 5 bases had no gene match. The germline CDR1 and CDR2 sequences are MNHEY and SMNVEV (reference sequence). The CDR3 loop spans 14 amino acids. DNA of the CDR3: TGTGCCAGCAGTTTAGCGGGAGGGCCTCTCGAGCAGTACTTC. Its translation is CASSLAGGPLEQYF.

The CDR3: CATTGRTDEYEQYF. CDR3 in DNA: TGCGCCACAACGGGAAGGACAGACGAATACGAGCAGTACTTC. The J gene is TRBJ2-7, the V gene TRBV5-1, with D tentatively TRBD1 (6 bases). Germline lookup yields CDR1 SGHRS and CDR2 YFSETQ. The CDR3 length is 14 residues. V was pared by 9 bases and J by 4 bases, with 20 bases between.

The V and J genes are TRBV29-1 and TRBJ2-7; TRBD1 might be the D (6 bases). CDR1 and CDR2 from the germline V gene are SQVTM and ANQGSEA. The CDR3 runs to 12 residues. V was cut by 4 bases and J by 2 bases, with 9 bases left in between. This CDR3 is CSVAEGAYEQYF. CDR3 sequence (DNA): TGCAGCGTTGCCGAGGGGGCCTACGAGCAGTACTTC.

The CDR3 DNA reads as TGTGCCAGCTTCCGGTCTCTCTACGAGCAGTACTTC. Its protein product is CASFRSLYEQYF. The genes are TRBV6-1 and TRBJ2-7; D call uncertain. Per the germline V gene, CDR1 is MNHNS and CDR2 is SASEGT. The ends were cut back, 8 bases at V and 3 bases at J, with 11 bases in the middle. The CDR3 length is 12 residues.

This chain connects TRBV28 to TRBJ1-2; 8 bases match TRBD1. CDR3 length: 14 residues. J lost 7 bases, V lost 3 bases, and 7 bases had no gene match. Looked up from germline, CDR1 is MDHEN and CDR2 is SYDVKM. The CDR3 reads CASSFPRRGPGYTF. CDR3 nucleotides: TGTGCCAGCAGTTTCCCCCGCAGGGGGCCTGGCTACACCTTC.

This rearrangement joins TRBV9 to TRBJ1-3, with unresolved D. Germline CDR1 reads SGDLS; CDR2 reads YYNGEE. The CDR3 is 15 amino acids. V lost 5 bases and J lost 0, with 12 bases in between. The CDR3 DNA follows: TGTGCCAGCAGTGAGACTCCTAACTCTGGAAACACCATATATTTT. This translates into CASSETPNSGNTIYF.

The chain uses TRBV27 and TRBJ1-5; D is unclear. The V gene lost 6 bases and the J gene lost 4 bases, with 22 bases spanning the gap. This CDR3 contains 17 residues. Germline-derived CDR1 and CDR2 are MNHEY and SMNVEV (reference sequence). The CDR3 loop is CASRQLAEGPRNQPQHF. DNA for the CDR3: TGTGCCAGCAGACAACTAGCCGAGGGCCCACGGAATCAGCCCCAGCATTTT.

This chain uses TRBV11-2 with TRBJ2-1; no clear D gene. Germline assignment: CDR1 SGHAT and CDR2 FQNNGV. This CDR3 comprises 14 residues. Trimming cost V 2 bases and J 6 bases, with 11 bases left between them. CDR3 in amino acids: CASSLQRTANEQFF. CDR3 nucleotides: TGTGCCAGCAGCTTACAACGAACTGCCAATGAGCAGTTCTTC. Supplemented by reference TRBV11-2 and TRBJ2-1, the full variable domain reads EAGVAQSPRYKIIEKRQSVAFWCNPISGHATLYWYQQILGQGPKLLIQFQNNGVVDDSQLPKDRFSAERLKGVDSTLKIQPAKLEDSAVYLCASSLQRTANEQFFGPGTRLTVL.

The genes are TRBV5-6 and TRBJ2-7, with D possibly being TRBD2 (5 bases). This CDR3 comprises 13 residues. The V and J ends lost 4 bases and 4 bases respectively, with 12 bases between them. Germline CDR1 is SGHDT and CDR2 is YYEEEE. For the CDR3, the DNA is TGTGCCAGCAGCCCCCCGGGGTCGTACGAGCAGTACTTC. It translates to CASSPPGSYEQYF.

The chain links TRBV5-1 to TRBJ2-5; D is perhaps TRBD1 (7 bases). The length of the CDR3 is 13 residues. V shed 5 bases and J shed 2 bases, with 10 bases lying between them. Germline V lookup: CDR1 SGHRS, CDR2 YFSETQ. CDR3 region: CASRRDSQETQYF. The CDR3 coding sequence is TGCGCCAGCAGGCGGGACAGTCAAGAGACCCAGTACTTC.

The gene calls are TRBV6-1 and TRBJ1-2, with unresolved D. There are 11 residues in the CDR3. Looked up from germline, CDR1 is MNHNS and CDR2 is SASEGT. Trimming removed 10 bases from V and 4 bases from J, with 10 bases in between. The CDR3 coding sequence is TGTGCCACCTGGAGCGGCTATGGCTACACCTTC. This codes for CATWSGYGYTF.

V and J are TRBV5-1 and TRBJ2-7; TRBD2 is a possible D gene (6 bases). The CDR3 covers 15 residues. Deletions cut 3 bases from V and 0 bases from J, with 13 bases between. Germline V gene sequence: CDR1 SGHRS, CDR2 YFSETQ. The DNA for the CDR3 is TGCGCCAGCAGCTACGGCGGGGAGCTCTCCTACGAGCAGTACTTC. It translates to CASSYGGELSYEQYF.